Below are 19 T cell receptor beta chains sequenced from a single sample in a study of lymphopenia after photon versus proton radiotherapy (dated 2019 in TCRdb). Library preparation was by the immunoSEQ multiplex PCR assay. TCRdb retrieved this table from immuneACCESS and kept in-frame rearrangements only. Not all clones are present; in checked studies, unresolved V genes account for under half, and no reason is known for the remainder. The table for this sample lists about 68,000 clones; more than 75% of them were counted only once. Together, the top ten hold approximately 2.9% of the sample. Sample: peripheral blood, taken from a patient treated with photon-based radiotherapy. The receptors were gathered from a woman in her 70s with pancreatic cancer.

The J gene is TRBJ1-1, the V gene TRBV11-2; 12 bases fit TRBD1. J was trimmed by 5 bases and V by 3 bases; bases with no gene match: 4. The germline CDR1 and CDR2 sequences are SGHAT and FQNNGV. This CDR3 has 15 amino acids. The CDR3 sequence is CASSFRDRGLTEAFF. The CDR3 DNA sequence: TGTGCCAGCAGCTTCCGGGACAGGGGGCTTACTGAAGCTTTCTTT.

The rearrangement uses TRBV5-4 and TRBJ2-7, with D perhaps given as TRBD1 or TRBD2 (5 bases each). Germline lookup yields CDR1 SGHNT and CDR2 YYREEE (reference sequence). The CDR3 sequence is 15 residues long. V was shortened by 2 bases and J by 5 bases, with 17 bases between the two germline ends. CDR3 in DNA: TGTGCCAGCAGCTTCCAGGGAGCCGATGCAAACGAGCAGTACTTC. This sequence encodes CASSFQGADANEQYF.

The chain couples TRBV7-2 to TRBJ2-3, with D unclear. Trimming removed 0 bases from V and 4 bases from J, with 2 bases in between. The length of the CDR3 is 12 residues. Per germline, CDR1 SGHTA and CDR2 FQGNSA. The CDR3 loop reads CASSLAPDTQYF. In nucleotides, the CDR3 is TGTGCCAGCAGCTTAGCTCCAGATACGCAGTATTTT.

The J gene is TRBJ2-3, the V gene TRBV29-1; a possible D gene is TRBD2 (6 bases). This CDR3 spans 16 amino acids. V lost 4 bases to trimming and J lost 4 bases, with 21 bases between them. The V gene's germline CDR1 is SQVTM and CDR2 ANQGSEA. CDR3 DNA: TGCAGCGTTGGGGGGGAACTAGGAGTTCGGGCAGATACGCAGTATTTT. This sequence encodes CSVGGELGVRADTQYF.

This clone has a handful of counts. V usage is TRBV7-9 and J usage is TRBJ1-3; D gene uncertain. The CDR3 loop spans 15 amino acids. V was pared by 5 bases and J by 0 bases, with 11 bases between. Germline V gene data show CDR1 as SEHNR and CDR2 as FQNEAQ (reference sequence). The CDR3 DNA reads TGTGCCAGCAGCCCGGACCTATACTCTGGAAACACCATATATTTT. Protein: CASSPDLYSGNTIYF. The complete variable domain, with remaining parts taken from reference TRBV7-9 and TRBJ1-3, reads DTGVSQNPRHKITKRGQNVTFRCDPISEHNRLYWYRQTLGQGPEFLTYFQNEAQLEKSRLLSDRFSAERPKGSFSTLEIQRTEQGDSAMYLCASSPDLYSGNTIYFGEGSWLTVV.

CDR3 in amino acids: CASSLAAREGDTQYF. DNA of the CDR3: TGTGCCAGCAGCTTAGCGGCCAGGGAAGGAGATACGCAGTATTTT. The chain couples TRBV7-8 to TRBJ2-3, with a possible D match to TRBD1 (5 bases). This CDR3 is 15 amino acids long. Trimming cost V 0 bases and J 5 bases, with 12 bases left between them. Germline V CDR1 and CDR2: SGHVS, FQNEAQ.

The chain is built from TRBV19 and TRBJ1-4; 7 nucleotides line up with TRBD1. Germline CDR1 is LNHDA and CDR2 is SQIVND (reference sequence). The ends lost 7 bases at V and 6 bases at J; junction bases unmatched: 11. There are 15 residues in the CDR3. CDR3 sequence: CASTSSGQRYEKLFF. The CDR3 DNA reads as TGTGCCAGTACCTCCTCGGGACAGCGGTATGAAAAACTGTTTTTT.

The chain carries TRBV7-9 and TRBJ2-7, with D uncertain. Trimming shortened V by 2 bases and J by 4 bases, and 18 bases separated the two germline ends. CDR1 SEHNR and CDR2 FQNEAQ come from the germline V gene (reference sequence). There are 16 residues in the CDR3. The CDR3 DNA sequence: TGTGCCAGCAGCTTACTTGGGTCAGGACCATTTTACGAGCAGTACTTC. It is translated as CASSLLGSGPFYEQYF.

J is TRBJ2-1 and V is TRBV2; the match to TRBD2 covers 9 bases. V gave up 3 bases and J gave up 10 bases; unmatched junction bases: 13. The CDR3 is made up of 16 amino acids. CDR1 is SNHLY and CDR2 is FYNNEI in the germline V gene. CDR3 sequence reads: CASSDIKLAGMGEQFF. The CDR3, as DNA: TGTGCCAGCAGTGATATCAAACTAGCGGGCATGGGGGAGCAGTTCTTC.

The V call is TRBV4-3, the J call TRBJ2-1; 8 nucleotides align to TRBD2. The CDR3 spans 16 residues. Germline V gene lookup returns CDR1 LGHNA and CDR2 YSLEER. The V gene end was trimmed by 0 bases and the J gene end by 5 bases; junction bases not matched to a gene: 6. The CDR3 DNA follows: TGCGCCAGCAGCCAAGACTTAACTAGCGGCCACAATGAGCAGTTCTTC. Protein product: CASSQDLTSGHNEQFF.

The gene calls are TRBV18 and TRBJ2-5; 7 bases align to TRBD2. The better agreement between TRBJ2-7 and the DNA end casts doubt on the J call. This CDR3 region has 14 residues. Germline CDR1 reads KGHSH; CDR2 reads LQKENI. The CDR3 coding sequence is TGTGCCAGCTCGCGAGGACTAGGTAAAGACGAGCAGTACTTC. This translates into CASSRGLGKDEQYF.

The chain is built from TRBV2 and TRBJ1-3; D is undetermined. Trimming stripped 5 bases from V and 0 bases from J, with 8 bases between. From germline, CDR1 is SNHLY and CDR2 FYNNEI. The CDR3 runs 14 residues. CDR3 nucleotide sequence: TGTGCCAGCAGTCCGGGTGGCTCTGGAAACACCATATATTTT. Translating gives CASSPGGSGNTIYF.

The CDR3 bases are TGTGCCAGCAGTTTGGACGGACAGGGTTTGGGGGAGACCCAGTACTTC. It yields the protein CASSLDGQGLGETQYF. The J gene is TRBJ2-5, the V gene TRBV28, with TRBD1 identical over 8 bases. The CDR3 length is 16 residues. After removal of 3 bases from V and 5 bases from J, the junction contained 11 bases not matched to a gene. CDR1 is MDHEN and CDR2 is SYDVKM in the germline V gene.

This clone was detected only a few times. The chain recombines TRBV30 with TRBJ1-2; D gene uncertain. The germline V gene has CDR1 GTSNPN and CDR2 SVGIG (reference sequence). The germline V and J ends were trimmed by 2 bases and 2 bases, with 12 bases remaining between them. The CDR3 is 14 amino acids. The CDR3 protein is CAWSRETRNYGYTF. The CDR3 DNA reads TGTGCCTGGAGTCGTGAGACCCGAAACTATGGCTACACCTTC.

The chain employs TRBV2 and TRBJ2-1; D possibly corresponds to TRBD2 (6 bases). Germline lookup yields CDR1 SNHLY and CDR2 FYNNEI. The V end lost 2 bases, the J end lost 8 bases, and 16 bases lay between the germline ends. The CDR3 spans 15 residues. CDR3 region: CASSESPGTRDEQFF. The CDR3 coding sequence is TGTGCCAGCAGTGAATCCCCCGGGACTCGTGATGAGCAGTTCTTC.

The chain couples TRBV5-1 to TRBJ1-1; weak D call: TRBD1 (6 bases). This CDR3 has 15 residues. Germline CDR1 and CDR2: SGHRS and YFSETQ. The V end was cut by 4 bases, the J end by 5 bases, with 18 bases between. In DNA form, the CDR3 reads TGCGCCAGCAGCCCATGGGACAAAGGGCGGACTGAAGCTTTCTTT. It yields the protein CASSPWDKGRTEAFF.

The V gene is TRBV6-5, the J gene TRBJ1-3; D not certain. The CDR3 has 16 amino acids. The V end was cut by 0 bases, the J end by 0 bases, with 9 bases between. Germline V gives CDR1 MNHEY, CDR2 SVGAGI. CDR3 loop: CASSYSGVNSGNTIYF. The CDR3 DNA sequence: TGTGCCAGCAGTTACTCCGGTGTTAACTCTGGAAACACCATATATTTT.

V usage is TRBV29-1 and J usage is TRBJ2-3; 7 bases are shared with TRBD2. This CDR3 spans 14 amino acids. The germline CDR1 and CDR2 sequences are SQVTM and ANQGSEA. The V segment lost 7 bases and the J segment 4 bases; nucleotides outside the gene matches: 11. CDR3 nucleotide sequence: TGCAGCGCGCTGAGGGGAGGGCACTCAGATACGCAGTATTTT. Translation: CSALRGGHSDTQYF.

V gene TRBV28 combines with J gene TRBJ1-5; maybe TRBD1 (5 bases). The CDR3 loop spans 14 amino acids. V lost 6 bases and J lost 9, with 18 bases in between. Germline CDR1 MDHEN, CDR2 SYDVKM. Here the CDR3 reads CASRDRDSFLPQHF. In nucleotides, the CDR3 is TGTGCCAGCAGGGACCGGGACTCCTTTTTGCCCCAGCATTTT.